This T cell receptor beta chain was sequenced during a study of shared clonotypes between healthy human individuals (dated by TCRdb to between 2020 and 2021). Study-level background: A few men and two women, aged 18 to 49 years, made up the cohort. Per donor, leukapheresis produced somewhere between about 0.9 and 9 billion PBMCs. For each donor, three plates each were used for CD4 naive and CD4 memory, two plates were used for CD8 naive, and one plate was used for CD8 memory. The study deeply sequenced blood TCR repertoires of five healthy adults to estimate repertoire size and the extent of clonotype sharing between individuals. Different laboratories and diverse techniques were used to prepare libraries and sequence TCR repertoires, to increase sequencing depth and limit assay-specific biases. General conclusions and limits of the study: Compared with non-shared clonotypes, the clonotypes found in all four sorted-subset donors had higher generation probabilities. When a few donors were compared, the shared fraction of clonotypes was about 5% for naive CD4, more than 3% for naive CD8, 2.3% for memory CD4, and roughly 0.4% for memory CD8. Because the study included only a small number of donors, the genetic and exposure-history diversity represented was limited. Sampling was restricted to blood, and TCR repertoires in tissue are likely to differ from TCR repertoires in blood. Pairwise subsampling indicated that sequencing depth was expected to affect the degree of clonotype sharing among donors. Even with the large sequencing depth, rarefaction of the sorted-subset datasets indicated that sequencing was incomplete. Naive subsets generally had larger estimated clonotype richness than memory subsets did.

TCR CDR3 regions were amplified from genomic DNA by multiplex PCR using the deep immunoSEQ assay. Extracted genomic DNA from each cell subset was distributed evenly across all wells of several immunoSEQ 96-well plates, and each plate was treated as a replicate. Each replicate PCR for sorted subsets received around 200 ng genomic DNA, equal to some 32,000 T cell genomes. Purified libraries were measured with a Qubit 3.0 fluorometer, size-checked on a Bioanalyzer 2100, and measured again with the KAPA Library Quantification kit. Each immunoSEQ 96-well plate was sequenced on its own single-read 150-cycle Illumina NextSeq 550 flow cell. The original pipeline was this. The immunoSEQ output contained only junctional sequences without quality scores, so filtering could not match that applied to full-length reads. To assign V/J genes and CDR3, sequences were annotated against IMGT germline references using PyIR, a Python wrapper for IgBLAST v1.9. Reads with weak V/J assignments (E-value above 1e-6), missing CDR3, stop codons, out-of-frame junctions, or ambiguous translated residues were removed. V3J clonotypes were defined by identical inferred V gene, J gene, and CDR3 amino acid sequence. To compute the percentage overlap between repertoires, the number of shared unique clonotypes was divided by the size of the smaller repertoire. Repertoire richness was assessed with RTK rarefaction, the Chao1 estimator, and Recon v2.1 estimates of unobserved clonotypes. Generation probabilities for all TCRbeta clonotypes obtained by the gDNA method from four donors were computed using OLGA. TCRdb re-hosts the immuneACCESS table, in-frame sequences only. Its copies lack some clones; in the studies checked, an unresolved V gene accounts for under half of them, and the cause for the rest is not known. The V and J calls and clone size were taken over from that table, and D and trimming were inferred from the DNA. In this sample the table shows 1.5 million to 1.9 million clones, 95% to 99% of which occur a single time. The ten largest account for around 0.45% of the sample.

The donors were healthy, HIV-negative adults who had no recently reported acute infections or vaccinations. Only Caucasian adults living in Nashville, Tennessee, USA were represented among the donors. CD4+ T cells were enriched by magnetic negative selection; naive cells were then positively selected on CD45RA, and the negative fraction formed the memory subset. Blood was collected by leukapheresis, and PBMCs were isolated by Ficoll-Histopaque density gradient centrifugation and then cryopreserved in liquid nitrogen vapor phase. Analytical flow cytometry was used to check the purity and quantity of every magnetically sorted T cell population. Genomic DNA was isolated from each sorted fraction and quantified by UV absorbance on a Nanodrop 2000c. The CDR3, cysteine through phenylalanine, is 15 amino acids long. The CDR3 DNA has 45 bases and is translated from base 1. CDR1 and CDR2 (MNHEY, SMNVEV) derive from the germline V gene (reference sequence). V sheds 4 bases and J sheds 0 bases, leaving 10 bases between their ends.

With respect to this clone: Its antigen specificity is not known. Base qualities are not recorded, but no much larger clone differs from it by a single base.

The receptor's source is a man aged 30 to 45 in good health. The chain uses TRBV27 and TRBJ1-3, with the D gene not confidently named. Material for sequencing was naive CD4+ T cells sorted from blood. The sample's cell subset or site label, decoded: CD45RA+ positively selected. The bases read TGTGCCAGCAGTTCACGGTTGAGCTCTGGAAACACCATATATTTT. Its coded protein is CASSSRLSSGNTIYF.